The 19 T cell receptor beta chains presented below share a single source sample, sequenced in a study of T cells expressing NK-cell markers. TCRdb reprocessed the 5' RACE reads and keeps a single row for each CDR3 protein, giving no DNA. This sample contains some 110,000 distinct CDR3 sequences. The material sequenced was blood T cells: a sorted CD56 or NKG2C T cell subset, CD4+ or CD8+ T cells, or bulk PBMC T cells (not recorded which). These receptors came from a woman aged 18-70 years in good health.

The chain combines TRBV12-3 or TRBV12-4 with TRBJ1-5; TCRdb returns TRBD1, unconfirmable since there is no DNA. CDR3 length: 15 residues. The chain's CDR3 is CASTPRGDPNQPQHF.

The chain uses TRBV7-9 and TRBJ2-2; the TCRdb call, TRBD2, lacks DNA for checking. The CDR3 extends over 17 amino acids. Germline CDR1 SEHNR, CDR2 FQNEAQ (reference sequence). The CDR3 spells CASSPVVAGANTGELFF. Together with reference TRBV7-9 and TRBJ2-2, the CDR3 gives the full variable domain: DTGVSQNPRHKITKRGQNVTFRCDPISEHNRLYWYRQTLGQGPEFLTYFQNEAQLEKSRLLSDRFSAERPKGSFSTLEIQRTEQGDSAMYLCASSPVVAGANTGELFFGEGSRLTVL.

This CDR3 reads CASGQVPYEQYF. The V call is TRBV28, the J call TRBJ2-7; as DNA is missing, the TRBD1 call by TCRdb cannot be tested. CDR3 size: 12 residues. CDR1 is MDHEN and CDR2 is SYDVKM in the germline V gene.

The chain joins TRBV7-9 to TRBJ2-1. The germline CDR1 and CDR2 sequences are SEHNR and FQNEAQ (reference sequence). The CDR3 contains 12 residues. The CDR3 here is CASSRTEWVQFF. The full variable domain, rest sourced from reference TRBV7-9 and TRBJ2-1, is DTGVSQNPRHKITKRGQNVTFRCDPISEHNRLYWYRQTLGQGPEFLTYFQNEAQLEKSRLLSDRFSAERPKGSFSTLEIQRTEQGDSAMYLCASSRTEWVQFFGPGTRLTVL.

The V gene is TRBV7-9, the J gene TRBJ2-7; lacking DNA, the TRBD1 call made by TCRdb goes unchecked. CDR1 and CDR2 (germline): SEHNR, FQNEAQ (reference sequence). This CDR3 contains 13 residues. The CDR3 here is CASRGLGQGEQYF.

The genes are TRBV24-1 and TRBJ2-3; TCRdb returns TRBD1, unconfirmable since there is no DNA. Germline V lookup: CDR1 KGHDR, CDR2 SFDVKD. CDR3 length: 15 amino acids. CDR3 loop: CATSGWERATDTQYF.

The gene calls are TRBV3-1 and TRBJ2-1; TCRdb outputs TRBD2, but without DNA this stays unchecked. The CDR3 is 15 amino acids. Germline V lookup: CDR1 LGHDT, CDR2 YNNKEL (reference sequence). CDR3 loop: CASSETSGQYNEQFF.

The chain is built from TRBV12-3 or TRBV12-4 and TRBJ2-7. The CDR3 is made up of 13 amino acids. The CDR3 loop reads CASSWSNADSQYF.

The CDR3 sequence: CASSQDLGDSYNSPLHF. V is TRBV4-3 and J is TRBJ1-6. Germline assignment: CDR1 LGHNA and CDR2 YSLEER. The CDR3 runs 17 residues.

The chain has TRBV28 and TRBJ1-5. Germline V lookup: CDR1 MDHEN, CDR2 SYDVKM. The CDR3 covers 12 residues. Here the CDR3 reads CASSFSNQPQHF.

The chain carries TRBV4-2 and TRBJ2-2; TCRdb's D call of TRBD1 is untestable without DNA. This CDR3 contains 15 residues. Germline V gene lookup returns CDR1 LGHNA and CDR2 YNFKEQ. CDR3 in amino acids: CASSLPGANTGELFF.

The gene calls are TRBV10-1 and TRBJ2-3; the TCRdb D gene call, TRBD1, has no DNA to confirm it. The CDR3 length is 13 residues. Germline V gene data show CDR1 as WNHNN and CDR2 as SYGVQD (reference sequence). This CDR3 reads CASGRQDTDTQYF.

This chain connects TRBV15 to TRBJ2-6. The CDR3 sequence is 14 residues long. The germline V gene has CDR1 LNHNV and CDR2 YYDKDF (reference sequence). The CDR3 is CATSLGFGANVLTF.

CDR3 residues: CASSLTLGGQGDNEQYF. The V call is TRBV28, the J call TRBJ2-7; there is no DNA to check the TCRdb D call of TRBD1. The CDR3 is 17 amino acids. CDR1 is MDHEN, CDR2 SYDVKM, per germline.

The rearrangement uses TRBV11-3 and TRBJ2-5; the D call of TRBD1 rests on TCRdb alone, since no DNA is present to check it. Germline V CDR1 and CDR2: SGHNT, YENEEA. The CDR3 is 14 amino acids. CDR3 loop: CASSSRTEQETQYF.

This sequence joins TRBV6-1 and TRBJ1-2; checking the TCRdb D call of TRBD1 is not possible without DNA. CDR3 size: 14 residues. Germline-derived CDR1 and CDR2 are MNHNS and SASEGT. This chain's CDR3 is CASSPQGGKYGYTF.

Here the CDR3 reads CASSQDLAAYEQYF. The V and J genes are TRBV4-3 and TRBJ2-7; with no DNA, the TCRdb D assignment of TRBD2 cannot be verified. This CDR3 is built from 14 residues. Germline lookup yields CDR1 LGHNA and CDR2 YSLEER.

The V call is TRBV19, the J call TRBJ2-7. Looked up from germline, CDR1 is LNHDA and CDR2 is SQIVND (reference sequence). The CDR3 is 14 residues long. CDR3 protein: CASSIGGRSHEQYF.

This chain uses TRBV7-2 with TRBJ1-2; absent DNA, TCRdb's TRBD1 call cannot be checked. Germline V gives CDR1 SGHTA, CDR2 FQGNSA. The CDR3 totals 17 residues. This CDR3 is CASSPKGSGQGNYGYTF.